The 26 T cell receptor beta chains in this list originate from one sample, sequenced in a study of T cell repertoires and HLA-DP antigens. Data came from immunoSEQ multiplex PCR; TCRdb stores just in-frame clones and leaves some out. This table holds 90,000 to 130,000 clones, 90% to 95% found once. These receptors lack a known antigen. Sequenced sample: CD4+ T cells from PBMCs. These receptors all come from a woman between 18 and 29 years old in good health and CMV-seronegative.

This clone occurred once. The chain carries TRBV10-3 and TRBJ2-3, with 11 bases that match TRBD2. Per the germline V gene, CDR1 is ENHRY and CDR2 is SYGVKD. The CDR3 runs 14 residues. J was trimmed by 7 bases and V by 3 bases; bases with no gene match: 3. This CDR3 is CAISDGTSGYTQYF. CDR3 coding DNA: TGTGCCATCAGTGATGGGACTAGCGGATATACGCAGTATTTT.

The chain couples TRBV7-8 to TRBJ1-1, with a possible D match to TRBD1 (6 bases). This CDR3 is 19 amino acids long. V was clipped by 5 bases and J by 0 bases, with 25 bases between them. Germline assignment: CDR1 SGHVS and CDR2 FQNEAQ. The CDR3, as DNA: TGTGCCAGCAGCCCGCGGGACACCCAATCCCCCTCAATGAACACTGAAGCTTTCTTT. It specifies CASSPRDTQSPSMNTEAFF.

This sequence joins TRBV27 and TRBJ2-7; 8 nucleotides agree with TRBD1. CDR1 is MNHEY and CDR2 is SMNVEV in the germline V gene (reference sequence). The junction had 10 bases not matched to a gene; V was cut back by 3 bases and J by 3 bases. The CDR3 runs to 16 residues. The CDR3 bases are TGTGCCAGCAGTTTCAAAGGACAGGGATCGCTCTACGAGCAGTACTTC. It translates to CASSFKGQGSLYEQYF.

This sequence joins TRBV28 and TRBJ2-5; 8 nucleotides agree with TRBD2. The germline gives CDR1 MDHEN, CDR2 SYDVKM. The length of the CDR3 is 17 residues. V lost 3 bases to trimming and J lost 1 base; unmatched junction nucleotides: 10. The CDR3 coding sequence is TGTGCCAGCAGTTTCCTTCTCGGGGGGGCCCCCCAAGAGACCCAGTACTTC. Amino acid sequence: CASSFLLGGAPQETQYF.

This clone is medium-sized in the sample. The genes are TRBV29-1 and TRBJ1-2; 7 bases fit TRBD1. Germline V gene lookup returns CDR1 SQVTM and CDR2 ANQGSEA. J gave up 7 bases and V 6 bases, and 14 bases lay outside the gene matches. The CDR3 runs 14 residues. CDR3 DNA: TGCAGCGTCGGGGACAGCTTAATCGGCCTTGGCTACACCTTC. Amino acids: CSVGDSLIGLGYTF. Full variable domain (remainder filled in from reference TRBV29-1 and TRBJ1-2): SAVISQKPSRDICQRGTSLTIQCQVDSQVTMMFWYRQQPGQSLTLIATANQGSEATYESGFVIDKFPISRPNLTFSTLTVSNMSPEDSSIYLCSVGDSLIGLGYTFGSGTRLTVV.

The chain joins TRBV7-9 to TRBJ2-1, with D tentatively TRBD1 (6 bases). Trimming took 7 bases from V and 5 from J, leaving 21 bases between them. CDR3 length: 16 amino acids. Germline-derived CDR1 and CDR2 are SEHNR and FQNEAQ (reference sequence). Written as DNA, the CDR3 is TGTGCCAGCACCCGTGGGGGCCGGGGATCCAACAATGAGCAGTTCTTC. Protein: CASTRGGRGSNNEQFF.

For this clone: The same CDR3 also results from other DNA sequences found in this sample. CDR3 in amino acids: CASSVGSGGIIADTQYF. The CDR3, as DNA: TGTGCCAGCAGCGTAGGTAGCGGGGGCATTATAGCAGATACGCAGTATTTT. The rearrangement uses TRBV9 and TRBJ2-3, with 9 bases fitting TRBD2. The CDR3 is made up of 17 amino acids. The junction had 9 bases not matched to a gene; V was cut back by 0 bases and J by 4 bases. Germline assignment: CDR1 SGDLS and CDR2 YYNGEE.

The chain links TRBV28 to TRBJ2-4; TRBD2 might be the D (6 bases). With 2 bases removed from V and 0 bases from J, the gap between germline ends came to 11 bases. Looked up from germline, CDR1 is MDHEN and CDR2 is SYDVKM. This CDR3 comprises 16 residues. CDR3 in amino acids: CASSLGGRLAKNIQYF. CDR3 DNA: TGTGCCAGCAGTTTAGGGGGGAGACTAGCCAAAAACATTCAGTACTTC.

The genes are TRBV11-2 and TRBJ1-6; no firm D call. CDR3 length: 13 amino acids. Germline CDR1 SGHAT, CDR2 FQNNGV. V was pared by 0 bases and J by 10 bases, with 7 bases between. CDR3 DNA: TGTGCCAGCAGCTTAGAGATGGACTCACCCCTCCACTTT. Its translation is CASSLEMDSPLHF.

The V and J genes are TRBV29-1 and TRBJ2-1; 11 bases align to TRBD2. The CDR3 consists of 14 residues. V shed 6 bases and J 4 bases; nucleotides not matched to a gene: 5. Germline V gives CDR1 SQVTM, CDR2 ANQGSEA. The CDR3 coding sequence is TGCAGCGTATCGGGACTAGCGGAGTACAATGAGCAGTTCTTC. Its translation: CSVSGLAEYNEQFF.

The chain is built from TRBV18 and TRBJ1-3, with 7 bases lining up with TRBD1. Germline CDR1 and CDR2: KGHSH and LQKENI. V lost 3 bases to trimming and J lost 5 bases; unmatched junction nucleotides: 4. The CDR3 contains 14 residues. CDR3 in DNA: TGTGCCAGCTCACCTGGGGACAGAAGAAACACCATATATTTT. Protein: CASSPGDRRNTIYF.

The V and J genes are TRBV5-4 and TRBJ1-1; no clear D. The CDR3 sequence is 12 residues long. Germline V CDR1 and CDR2: SGHNT, YYREEE (reference sequence). V was clipped by 2 bases and J by 5 bases, with 7 bases between them. CDR3 sequence reads: CASSFPGTEAFF. The CDR3 bases are TGTGCCAGCAGCTTCCCCGGAACTGAAGCTTTCTTT. The whole variable domain, filled in from reference TRBV5-4 and TRBJ1-1, reads ETGVTQSPTHLIKTRGQQVTLRCSSQSGHNTVSWYQQALGQGPQFIFQYYREEENGRGNFPPRFSGLQFPNYSSELNVNALELDDSALYLCASSFPGTEAFFGQGTRLTVV.

The chain recombines TRBV5-6 with TRBJ1-1; D is unclear. The V end was cut by 0 bases, the J end by 2 bases, with 8 bases between. The CDR3 covers 14 residues. Germline V CDR1 and CDR2: SGHDT, YYEEEE. The CDR3 spells CASSLATVNTEAFF. CDR3 DNA sequence: TGTGCCAGCAGCTTGGCCACGGTTAACACTGAAGCTTTCTTT.

This clone was detected once. This rearrangement joins TRBV5-1 to TRBJ2-1, with 11 bases aligning to TRBD2. The V segment lost 2 bases and the J segment 0 bases; nucleotides outside the gene matches: 4. Germline CDR1 is SGHRS and CDR2 is YFSETQ. The CDR3 loop spans 17 amino acids. The CDR3: CASSFLAGGFSYNEQFF. The CDR3 DNA follows: TGCGCCAGCAGCTTTCTAGCGGGGGGATTCTCCTACAATGAGCAGTTCTTC.

The V and J genes are TRBV18 and TRBJ2-1; D unresolved. The germline V and J ends were trimmed by 4 bases and 2 bases, with 6 bases remaining between them. The CDR3 length is 13 residues. CDR1 KGHSH and CDR2 LQKENI come from the germline V gene. CDR3 residues: CASSLRAYNEQFF. The CDR3, as DNA: TGTGCCAGCTCACTCCGGGCCTACAATGAGCAGTTCTTC.

The J gene is TRBJ2-1, the V gene TRBV12-5, with 7 positions matching TRBD1. The length of the CDR3 is 15 residues. The germline V gene encodes CDR1 LGHNT and CDR2 FRNRAP. The V and J ends lost 1 base and 5 bases, in that order; junction bases with no gene match: 5. The CDR3 sequence is CASGLGGTVNNEQFF. The CDR3 nucleotides read TGTGCTAGTGGTTTGGGGGGGACAGTTAACAATGAGCAGTTCTTC.

This sequence joins TRBV6-1 and TRBJ1-5, with unresolved D. This CDR3 spans 15 amino acids. The V end was cut by 2 bases, the J end by 0 bases, with 8 bases between. Germline CDR1 is MNHNS and CDR2 is SASEGT. This chain's CDR3 is CASSEQSYSNQPQHF. The CDR3 DNA is TGTGCCAGCAGTGAACAGTCTTATAGCAATCAGCCCCAGCATTTT.

The V and J genes are TRBV7-9 and TRBJ1-2; D not certain. The CDR3 extends over 16 amino acids. Germline values: CDR1 SEHNR, CDR2 FQNEAQ (reference sequence). V gave up 5 bases and J gave up 4 bases, with 20 bases separating them. The CDR3 bases are TGTGCCAGCAGCGAAAAGTCGGATGTTTCGGCCTATGGCTACACCTTC. Amino acid sequence: CASSEKSDVSAYGYTF.

This clone was seen a single time. The rearrangement joins TRBV7-8 to TRBJ2-5; D ambiguous. The germline gives CDR1 SGHVS, CDR2 FQNEAQ. The CDR3 consists of 12 residues. V was clipped by 2 bases and J by 5 bases, with 6 bases between them. CDR3 sequence reads: CASSLSAETQYF. In nucleotides, the CDR3 is TGTGCCAGCAGCTTATCTGCCGAGACCCAGTACTTC.

The rearrangement links TRBV19 to TRBJ2-1; D gene unclear. CDR1 LNHDA and CDR2 SQIVND come from the germline V gene (reference sequence). CDR3 length equals 13 residues. V lost 0 bases and J lost 13, with 13 bases in between. The CDR3 region has the DNA TGTGCCAGTAGTATAGATCCGTGGCCGTTTCAGTTCTTC. Translated, it gives CASSIDPWPFQFF.

The chain has TRBV5-1 and TRBJ2-1; 12 bases align to TRBD2. Germline loops: CDR1 SGHRS, CDR2 YFSETQ. The CDR3 spans 16 residues. Trimming at V came to 4 bases and at J to 7 bases, leaving 9 bases not matched to a gene. As DNA, the CDR3 is TGCGCCAGCAGCCCGTTCCGGACTAGCGGGAATAATGAGCAGTTCTTC. Residues: CASSPFRTSGNNEQFF.

The genes are TRBV10-1 and TRBJ2-7; 7 bases match TRBD1. V lost 4 bases to trimming and J lost 2 bases; unmatched junction nucleotides: 8. Per germline, CDR1 WNHNN and CDR2 SYGVQD (reference sequence). The CDR3 consists of 15 residues. CDR3 residues: CASSGQDRPPYEQYF. CDR3 DNA sequence: TGCGCCAGCAGTGGTCAGGACAGGCCGCCCTACGAGCAGTACTTC.

The rearrangement uses TRBV29-1 and TRBJ2-3; weak D call: TRBD1 (6 bases). CDR1 is SQVTM and CDR2 is ANQGSEA in the germline V gene. The CDR3 consists of 13 residues. Trimming left V 5 bases short and J 2 bases short, with 11 bases between. The CDR3 reads CSVSGQYTDTQYF. The CDR3 DNA reads as TGCAGCGTTTCAGGACAGTACACAGATACGCAGTATTTT.

The chain joins TRBV5-6 to TRBJ2-3, with 7 bases lining up with TRBD2. Germline-derived CDR1 and CDR2 are SGHDT and YYEEEE. The V and J ends lost 4 bases and 2 bases, in that order; junction bases with no gene match: 7. This CDR3 has 15 residues. The CDR3 nucleotides are TGTGCCAGCAGCCCGGTCGGGGGGACCACAGATACGCAGTATTTT. It translates to CASSPVGGTTDTQYF.

The genes are TRBV30 and TRBJ1-5, with a possible D match to TRBD1 (5 bases). The ends were cut back, 0 bases at V and 3 bases at J, with 12 bases in the middle. CDR1 GTSNPN and CDR2 SVGIG come from the germline V gene (reference sequence). This CDR3 is built from 15 residues. In nucleotides, the CDR3 is TGTGCCTGGAGTGTATACCCAGGGCACAATCAGCCCCAGCATTTT. Encoded protein: CAWSVYPGHNQPQHF.

The CDR3 DNA follows: TGTGCCAGCAGCCCACAGGGGGCTCTTGGACCCCAGCATTTT. Its protein product is CASSPQGALGPQHF. V is TRBV28 and J is TRBJ1-5, with 9 bases matching TRBD1. CDR1 and CDR2 from the germline V gene are MDHEN and SYDVKM. This CDR3 has 14 amino acids. V shed 6 bases and J 10 bases; nucleotides not matched to a gene: 10. The full variable domain, with the rest looked up from reference TRBV28 and TRBJ1-5, is DVKVTQSSRYLVKRTGEKVFLECVQDMDHENMFWYRQDPGLGLRLIYFSYDVKMKEKGDIPEGYSVSREKKERFSLILESASTNQTSMYLCASSPQGALGPQHFGDGTRLSIL.